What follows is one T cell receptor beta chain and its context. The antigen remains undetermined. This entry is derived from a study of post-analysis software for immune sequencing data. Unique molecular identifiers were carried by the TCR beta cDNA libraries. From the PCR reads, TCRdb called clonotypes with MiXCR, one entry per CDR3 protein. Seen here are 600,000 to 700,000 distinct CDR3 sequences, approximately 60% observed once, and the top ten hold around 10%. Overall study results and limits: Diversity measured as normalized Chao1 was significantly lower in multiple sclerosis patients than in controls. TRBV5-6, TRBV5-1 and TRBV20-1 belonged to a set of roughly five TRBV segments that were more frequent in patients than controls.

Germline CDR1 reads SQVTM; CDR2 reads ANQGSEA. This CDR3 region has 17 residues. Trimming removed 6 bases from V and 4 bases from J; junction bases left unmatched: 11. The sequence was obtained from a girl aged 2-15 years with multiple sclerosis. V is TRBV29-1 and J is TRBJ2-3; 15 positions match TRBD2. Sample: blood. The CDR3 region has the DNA TGCAGCGTACCGGGACTAGCGGGAGGTCGGGGGCCAGATACGCAGTATTTT. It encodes CSVPGLAGGRGPDTQYF.